One T cell receptor (beta chain) is described in this entry. What it binds is unknown. TCRdb reanalysed the RT-PCR reads using MiXCR and keeps one entry per CDR3 protein. The data hold fewer than 750,000 distinct CDR3 sequences, with about 14% observed a single time. The data stem from a study of response to subunit inactivated influenza vaccine. Findings and caveats of the study: Authors suggested that a seasonal influenza vaccination recruits few new T cells each time.

The CDR3 is 15 residues long. Trimming removed 4 bases at V and 8 bases at J, with 20 bases between. In germline, CDR1 is SEHNR, CDR2 FQNEAQ (reference sequence). This chain connects TRBV7-9 to TRBJ1-1, with TRBD1 as a possible D gene (5 bases). The TCR was taken from a man between 45 and 60 years old who received an inactivated influenza vaccine. The source was PBMCs from blood, collected 11 to 12 days after vaccination. The CDR3 region is CASSSSGTVSGEAFF. CDR3 bases: TGTGCCAGCAGCTCATCCGGGACGGTAAGCGGAGAAGCTTTCTTT. Combining the CDR3 with reference TRBV7-9 and TRBJ1-1 gives the whole variable domain DTGVSQNPRHKITKRGQNVTFRCDPISEHNRLYWYRQTLGQGPEFLTYFQNEAQLEKSRLLSDRFSAERPKGSFSTLEIQRTEQGDSAMYLCASSSSGTVSGEAFFGQGTRLTVV.